The 28 T cell receptor beta chains below were found in one sample sequenced in a study of human CD8 memory T cell subsets. Generation of TCR beta libraries used UMI-labeled 5' RACE. After re-calling the 5' RACE reads, TCRdb lists one entry per CDR3 protein, DNA absent. The table gives approximately 7,000 distinct CDR3 sequences; the top ten clones make up approximately 23% of it. Sequencing was carried out using CD8+ stem-like memory T cells (TSCM and TCM) sorted from PBMCs. Subset: stem-like memory CD8 T cells (TSTEM), CCR7+ PD-1- TIGIT-. These receptors were taken from a human donor in good health.

In terms of frequency, this clonotype is medium-sized (0.01 to 0.1%). CDR3 protein: CSARDLGQGLAFF. The chain employs TRBV20-1 and TRBJ1-1. The CDR3 consists of 13 residues. Germline V gene lookup returns CDR1 DFQATT and CDR2 SNEGSKA (reference sequence).

J is TRBJ1-1 and V is TRBV7-9; TCRdb reports TRBD1, a call that lacks DNA to check it against. The CDR3 extends over 12 amino acids. Germline V lookup: CDR1 SEHNR, CDR2 FQNEAQ (reference sequence). The CDR3: CASTWGDTEAFF.

The J gene is TRBJ2-3, the V gene TRBV28. The CDR3 consists of 14 residues. Per the germline V gene, CDR1 is MDHEN and CDR2 is SYDVKM. The CDR3 is CASSFQHPTDTQYF.

The gene calls are TRBV3-1 and TRBJ2-1; without DNA, the TCRdb call of TRBD1 cannot be checked. Germline CDR1 is LGHDT and CDR2 is YNNKEL (reference sequence). This CDR3 has 17 residues. The CDR3 is CASSQDHGGGGYNEQFF.

V is TRBV3-1 and J is TRBJ2-1. The CDR3 sequence is 16 residues long. Germline V gene data show CDR1 as LGHDT and CDR2 as YNNKEL (reference sequence). The CDR3 protein is CASSPSAVRSYNEQFF.

This chain's CDR3 is CSAFSGDINEQFF. The rearrangement joins TRBV20-1 to TRBJ2-1; checking the TCRdb D call of TRBD2 is not possible without DNA. Per germline, CDR1 DFQATT and CDR2 SNEGSKA (reference sequence). The CDR3 contains 13 residues.

J is TRBJ2-2 and V is TRBV25-1. This CDR3 contains 17 residues. The germline gives CDR1 MGHDK, CDR2 SYGVNS. This CDR3 is CASSEFGYSANTGELFF.

The V call is TRBV7-9, the J call TRBJ2-1; TCRdb's D call of TRBD2 is untestable without DNA. The CDR3 covers 16 residues. The germline V gene has CDR1 SEHNR and CDR2 FQNEAQ (reference sequence). This chain's CDR3 is CASSRRGTSGSNEQFF. The full variable domain, its missing parts supplied by reference TRBV7-9 and TRBJ2-1, is DTGVSQNPRHKITKRGQNVTFRCDPISEHNRLYWYRQTLGQGPEFLTYFQNEAQLEKSRLLSDRFSAERPKGSFSTLEIQRTEQGDSAMYLCASSRRGTSGSNEQFFGPGTRLTVL.

This clonotype is classed as medium-sized by frequency. This chain connects TRBV29-1 to TRBJ2-7; absent DNA, TCRdb's TRBD1 call cannot be checked. The CDR3 has 12 amino acids. CDR1 is SQVTM, CDR2 ANQGSEA, per germline. The CDR3 spells CSVIGSTDEQYF.

The chain couples TRBV29-1 to TRBJ2-7; TCRdb picks TRBD1, but there is no DNA to check that call. The CDR3 extends over 12 amino acids. CDR1 SQVTM and CDR2 ANQGSEA come from the germline V gene. The CDR3 spells CSVTGTIGEQYF.

The chain has TRBV25-1 and TRBJ2-7; TCRdb proposes TRBD2, but this gene call is untestable without DNA. Looked up from germline, CDR1 is MGHDK and CDR2 is SYGVNS. The CDR3 consists of 13 residues. The CDR3 protein is CASTAVGGYEQYF.

J is TRBJ2-7 and V is TRBV4-1; TCRdb's D call of TRBD1 is untestable without DNA. This CDR3 is built from 15 residues. Germline lookup yields CDR1 MGHRA and CDR2 YSYEKL. The CDR3 region is CASSQEGTGVYEQYF.

The chain uses TRBV7-9 and TRBJ1-5. Germline CDR1 SEHNR, CDR2 FQNEAQ (reference sequence). This CDR3 has 13 amino acids. The CDR3 reads CASSSDWNQPQHF. The whole variable domain, filled in from reference TRBV7-9 and TRBJ1-5, reads DTGVSQNPRHKITKRGQNVTFRCDPISEHNRLYWYRQTLGQGPEFLTYFQNEAQLEKSRLLSDRFSAERPKGSFSTLEIQRTEQGDSAMYLCASSSDWNQPQHFGDGTRLSIL.

V and J are TRBV4-1 and TRBJ2-1; TCRdb outputs TRBD1, but without DNA this stays unchecked. The CDR3 spans 14 residues. Germline loops: CDR1 MGHRA, CDR2 YSYEKL. The CDR3 here is CASSLEQGGNEQFF.

This sequence joins TRBV7-9 and TRBJ2-1; checking the TCRdb D call of TRBD2 is not possible without DNA. This CDR3 spans 15 amino acids. The germline V gene encodes CDR1 SEHNR and CDR2 FQNEAQ (reference sequence). CDR3 region: CASSLSSAGGHEQFF.

The chain couples TRBV7-8 to TRBJ1-1. The CDR3 spans 13 residues. Germline loops: CDR1 SGHVS, CDR2 FQNEAQ. CDR3: CASSVVQNAEAFF.

The chain joins TRBV5-1 to TRBJ2-1; as DNA is missing, the TRBD2 call by TCRdb cannot be tested. From germline, CDR1 is SGHRS and CDR2 YFSETQ. The CDR3 extends over 14 amino acids. This CDR3 reads CASSPDYLYNEQFF.

Considering frequency, this clonotype is medium-sized (0.01 to 0.1%). This chain links TRBV12-3 or TRBV12-4 with TRBJ1-2. This CDR3 spans 12 amino acids. The CDR3 loop reads CATRRETYGYTF.

Judged by frequency, this clonotype is medium-sized. This rearrangement joins TRBV27 to TRBJ2-3. The CDR3 consists of 14 residues. Per the germline V gene, CDR1 is MNHEY and CDR2 is SMNVEV (reference sequence). The CDR3 loop reads CASSFTASTDTQYF.

This rearrangement joins TRBV27 to TRBJ2-7; TCRdb proposes TRBD2, but this gene call is untestable without DNA. Germline CDR1 reads MNHEY; CDR2 reads SMNVEV (reference sequence). This CDR3 has 13 amino acids. CDR3 loop: CASSSLNAYEQYF.

This sequence joins TRBV28 and TRBJ2-7; no DNA is available, so the TRBD2 call from TCRdb remains unchecked. From germline, CDR1 is MDHEN and CDR2 SYDVKM. The CDR3 extends over 15 amino acids. The CDR3 is CASSLMGGRKYEQYF.

The chain employs TRBV2 and TRBJ2-7; the D call from TCRdb, TRBD1, cannot be confirmed without DNA. The CDR3 has 14 amino acids. CDR1 SNHLY and CDR2 FYNNEI come from the germline V gene. CDR3 residues: CASSDTGGSMEQYF.

The gene calls are TRBV29-1 and TRBJ2-5; the D call from TCRdb, TRBD2, cannot be confirmed without DNA. Germline V gene data show CDR1 as SQVTM and CDR2 as ANQGSEA. There are 11 residues in the CDR3. The CDR3 protein is CSVARRETQYF.

The CDR3 sequence is CASSHARDSSYNEQFF. The chain uses TRBV7-9 and TRBJ2-1; the TCRdb D gene call, TRBD1, has no DNA to confirm it. The CDR3 extends over 16 amino acids. Germline assignment: CDR1 SEHNR and CDR2 FQNEAQ (reference sequence).

The genes are TRBV7-9 and TRBJ2-1; there is no DNA to check the TCRdb D call of TRBD2. CDR3 length equals 15 residues. CDR1 SEHNR and CDR2 FQNEAQ come from the germline V gene (reference sequence). This chain's CDR3 is CASINMEGTYNEQFF.

The chain couples TRBV19 to TRBJ1-3; TCRdb's D call of TRBD1 is untestable without DNA. Per germline, CDR1 LNHDA and CDR2 SQIVND (reference sequence). This CDR3 spans 13 amino acids. The CDR3 sequence: CASSMMTANTIYF.

This clonotype is deemed medium-sized by its frequency. This chain joins TRBV4-1 and TRBJ1-1. The CDR3 spans 14 residues. Germline V gene lookup returns CDR1 MGHRA and CDR2 YSYEKL. The CDR3 loop reads CASSQEEQPSEAFF.

J is TRBJ2-7 and V is TRBV15. The CDR3 is 13 amino acids. Germline CDR1 is LNHNV and CDR2 is YYDKDF (reference sequence). CDR3 protein: CATSSQVSYEQYF.